Listed here is a single T cell receptor (beta chain). This record belongs to a study of cytomegalovirus exposure and HLA in healthy donors. The PCR used 60 Vbeta and 13 Jbeta primers. Sequencing used immunoSEQ multiplex PCR; TCRdb keeps in-frame clones, though not all of them. Of 100,000 to 150,000 clones in the sample, about 84% were seen once. CDR1 and CDR2 from the germline V gene are LNHDA and SQIVND (reference sequence). Germline trimming cut 3 bases from V and 7 bases from J; bases unmatched to any gene: 3. CDR3 length: 14 amino acids. The origin of this receptor is a boy between 10 and 17 years old in good health and CMV-seronegative. The gene calls are TRBV19 and TRBJ2-2, with TRBD1 identical over 9 bases. Sequenced material: PBMCs. The CDR3 sequence: CASSIDRGGGELFF. The CDR3, as DNA: TGTGCCAGTAGTATCGACAGGGGGGGCGGGGAGCTGTTTTTT.